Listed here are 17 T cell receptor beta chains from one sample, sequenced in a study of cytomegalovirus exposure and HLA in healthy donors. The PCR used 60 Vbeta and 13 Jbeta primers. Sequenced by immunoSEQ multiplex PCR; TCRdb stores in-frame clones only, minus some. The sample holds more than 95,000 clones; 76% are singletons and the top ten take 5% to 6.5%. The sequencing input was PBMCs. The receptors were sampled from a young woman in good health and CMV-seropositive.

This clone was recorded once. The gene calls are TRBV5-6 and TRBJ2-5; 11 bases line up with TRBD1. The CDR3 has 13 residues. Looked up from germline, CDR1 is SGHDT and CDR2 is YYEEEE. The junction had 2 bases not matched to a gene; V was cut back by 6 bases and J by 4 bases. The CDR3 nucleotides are TGTGCCAGCAAGGGACAGGGGGGAGAGACCCAGTACTTC. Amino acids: CASKGQGGETQYF.

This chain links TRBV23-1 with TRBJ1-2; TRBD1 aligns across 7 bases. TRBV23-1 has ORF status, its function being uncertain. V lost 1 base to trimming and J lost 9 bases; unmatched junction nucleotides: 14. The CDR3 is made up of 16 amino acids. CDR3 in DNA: TGCGCCAGCAGTCAATGCGGGACAGTAAAAATATGGCGCTACACCTTC. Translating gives CASSQCGTVKIWRYTF.

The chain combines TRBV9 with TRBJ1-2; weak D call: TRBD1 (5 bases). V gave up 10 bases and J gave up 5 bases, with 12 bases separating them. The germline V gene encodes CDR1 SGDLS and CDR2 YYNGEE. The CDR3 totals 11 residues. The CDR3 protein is CASSKGYGYTF. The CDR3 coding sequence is TGTGCCTCCTCTAAGGGGTATGGCTACACCTTC.

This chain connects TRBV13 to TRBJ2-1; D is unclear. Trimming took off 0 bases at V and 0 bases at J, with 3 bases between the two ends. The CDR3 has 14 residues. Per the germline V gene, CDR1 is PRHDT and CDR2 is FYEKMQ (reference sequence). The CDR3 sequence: CASSLGRSYNEQFF. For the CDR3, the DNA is TGTGCCAGCAGCTTAGGTCGCTCCTACAATGAGCAGTTCTTC.

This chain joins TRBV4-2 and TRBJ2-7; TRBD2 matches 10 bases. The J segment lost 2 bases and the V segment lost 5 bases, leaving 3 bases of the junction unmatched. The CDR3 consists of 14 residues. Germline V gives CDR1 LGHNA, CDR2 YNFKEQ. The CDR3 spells CASSSSGRPYEQYF. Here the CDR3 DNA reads TGTGCCAGCAGCTCTAGCGGGAGACCCTACGAGCAGTACTTC.

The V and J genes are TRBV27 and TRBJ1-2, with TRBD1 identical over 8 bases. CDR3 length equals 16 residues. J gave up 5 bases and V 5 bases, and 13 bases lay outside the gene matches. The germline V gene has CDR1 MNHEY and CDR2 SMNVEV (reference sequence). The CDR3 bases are TGTGCCAGCAGTGGAGGACAGGGCCCGTTAGGGTATGGCTACACCTTC. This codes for CASSGGQGPLGYGYTF.

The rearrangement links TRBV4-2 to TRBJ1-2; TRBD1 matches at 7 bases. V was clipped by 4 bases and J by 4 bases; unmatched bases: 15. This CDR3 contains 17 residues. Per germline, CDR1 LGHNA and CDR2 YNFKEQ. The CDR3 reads CASSPDGPTTGIYGYTF. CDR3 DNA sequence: TGTGCCAGCAGCCCCGATGGTCCGACGACAGGGATCTATGGCTACACCTTC.

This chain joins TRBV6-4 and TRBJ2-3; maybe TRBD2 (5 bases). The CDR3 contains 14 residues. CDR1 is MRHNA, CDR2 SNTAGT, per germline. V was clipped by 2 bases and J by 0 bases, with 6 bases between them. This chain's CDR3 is CASSDRGSTDTQYF. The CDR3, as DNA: TGTGCCAGCAGTGACCGCGGGAGCACAGATACGCAGTATTTT.

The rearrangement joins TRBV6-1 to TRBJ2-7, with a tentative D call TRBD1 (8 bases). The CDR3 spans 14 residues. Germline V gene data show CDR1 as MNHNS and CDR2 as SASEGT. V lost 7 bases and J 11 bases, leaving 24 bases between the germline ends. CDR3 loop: CASTSGTGVWAKYF. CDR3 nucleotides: TGTGCCAGCACGAGCGGGACAGGTGTGTGGGCGAAGTACTTC.

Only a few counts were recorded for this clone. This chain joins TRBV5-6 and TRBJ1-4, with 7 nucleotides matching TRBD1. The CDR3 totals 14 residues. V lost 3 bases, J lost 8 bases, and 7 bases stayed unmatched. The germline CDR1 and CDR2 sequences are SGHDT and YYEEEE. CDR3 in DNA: TGTGCCAGCAGCTCCACAGGGGTAGGGGAAAAACTGTTTTTT. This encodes CASSSTGVGEKLFF.

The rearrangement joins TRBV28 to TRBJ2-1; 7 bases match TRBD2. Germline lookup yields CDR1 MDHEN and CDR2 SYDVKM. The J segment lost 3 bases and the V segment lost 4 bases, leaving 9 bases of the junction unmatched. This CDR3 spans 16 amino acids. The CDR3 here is CASSYQGSGNYNEQFF. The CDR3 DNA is TGTGCCAGCAGTTACCAGGGAAGCGGGAACTACAATGAGCAGTTCTTC.

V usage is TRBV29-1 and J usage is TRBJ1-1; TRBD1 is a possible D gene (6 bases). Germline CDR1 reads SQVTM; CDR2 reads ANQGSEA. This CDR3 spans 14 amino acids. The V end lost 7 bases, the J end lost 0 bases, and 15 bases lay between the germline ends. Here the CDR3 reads CSAVHRALNTEAFF. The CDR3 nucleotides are TGCAGCGCAGTCCACAGGGCATTGAACACTGAAGCTTTCTTT.

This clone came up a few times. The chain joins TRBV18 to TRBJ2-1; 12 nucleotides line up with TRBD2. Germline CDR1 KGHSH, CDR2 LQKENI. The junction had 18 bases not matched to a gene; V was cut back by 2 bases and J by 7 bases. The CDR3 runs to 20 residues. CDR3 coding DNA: TGTGCCAGCTCACCAAAGACTAGCGGGAGCTGGGGACGTGTGGGGAATGAGCAGTTCTTC. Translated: CASSPKTSGSWGRVGNEQFF.

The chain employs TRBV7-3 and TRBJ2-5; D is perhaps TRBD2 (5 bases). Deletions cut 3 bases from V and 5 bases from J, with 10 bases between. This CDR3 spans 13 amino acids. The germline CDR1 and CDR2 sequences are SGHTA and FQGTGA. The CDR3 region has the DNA TGTGCCAGCAGCTTTGTAGCGAGCGAGACCCAGTACTTC. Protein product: CASSFVASETQYF.

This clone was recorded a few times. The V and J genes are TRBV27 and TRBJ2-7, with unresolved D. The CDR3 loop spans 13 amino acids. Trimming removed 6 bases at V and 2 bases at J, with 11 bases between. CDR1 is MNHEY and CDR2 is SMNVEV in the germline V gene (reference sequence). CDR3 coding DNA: TGTGCCAGCAGGCTAGGCAAGACCTACGAGCAGTACTTC. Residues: CASRLGKTYEQYF.

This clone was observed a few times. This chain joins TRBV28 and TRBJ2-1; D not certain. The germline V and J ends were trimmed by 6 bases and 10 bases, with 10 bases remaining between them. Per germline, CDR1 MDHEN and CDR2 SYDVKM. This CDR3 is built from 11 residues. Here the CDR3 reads CASRLLREQFF. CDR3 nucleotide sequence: TGTGCCAGCAGGCTCCTCCGGGAGCAGTTCTTC.

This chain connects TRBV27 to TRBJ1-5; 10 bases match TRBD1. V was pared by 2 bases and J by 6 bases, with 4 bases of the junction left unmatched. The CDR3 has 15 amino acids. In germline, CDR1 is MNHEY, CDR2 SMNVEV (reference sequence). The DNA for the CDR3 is TGTGCCAGCAGTTTAAGGACAGGGGGTTCTCAGCCCCAGCATTTT. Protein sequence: CASSLRTGGSQPQHF.